This T cell receptor (beta chain) was retrieved from a study of CD8+CD57+ T cells in acquired aplastic anemia. Germline loops: CDR1 SGHRS, CDR2 YFSETQ. The CDR3 is made up of 11 amino acids, end residues included. To note about this clonotype: Since no conserved phenylalanine or tryptophan closes the CDR3, a read error is the likely cause. The DNA is left out, because the CDR3 cannot be placed on it with certainty; the CDR3 is given as TCRdb lists it.

Profiles of TCR beta VDJ and CDR3 were generated from a genomic DNA template. MiXCR was run by TCRdb on the reads, yielding one entry per CDR3 protein. The sample contains hundreds of thousands of distinct CDR3 sequences, over 40% of which appear only once. Before being chosen for sequencing, patients had shown CD8+CD57+ cell expansion by flow cytometry. V gene TRBV5-1 combines with J gene TRBJ1-1; the table's D call TRBD1 went unverified against the DNA. The clonotype comes from a human donor with aplastic anemia. The specimen was sorted CD4+, CD8+, or CD8+CD57+ T cells (not recorded which) from PBMCs. CDR3 amino acids: CASSLGGGIMI.